Below are 29 T cell receptor beta chains sequenced from a single sample in a study of identical twins. A single record per CDR3 protein comes from TCRdb applying MiXCR to the 5' RACE reads. Of nearly 900,000 distinct CDR3 sequences in the sample, over 9% are singletons; the top ten hold roughly 1.5%. These same records also appear under a second study, on yellow fever vaccine responses in identical twins.

The source material was PBMCs. Every receptor here comes from a woman younger than 35 in good health.

This clonotype came up a few times. V is TRBV20-1 and J is TRBJ2-7; 7 positions match TRBD1. This CDR3 is built from 15 residues. Germline V gene lookup returns CDR1 DFQATT and CDR2 SNEGSKA (reference sequence). Unmatched junction bases numbered 9, after V lost 1 base and J lost 3 bases. The CDR3 DNA follows: TGCAGTGCTAGAGGTCCACAGGGGTTGGACTACGAGCAGTACGTC. This translates into CSARGPQGLDYEQYV.

V is TRBV24-1 and J is TRBJ2-2, with 7 bases matching TRBD1. The germline gives CDR1 KGHDR, CDR2 SFDVKD. The CDR3 runs 14 residues. Trimming at V came to 3 bases and at J to 6 bases, leaving 3 bases not matched to a gene. The CDR3 region has the DNA TGTGCCACCAGTGATCCTGACAGGGCCGGGGAGCTGTTTTTT. It codes for CATSDPDRAGELFF.

In its sample, this clonotype was seen a few times. The chain couples TRBV20-1 to TRBJ2-3; D is possibly TRBD2 (5 bases). Looked up from germline, CDR1 is DFQATT and CDR2 is SNEGSKA (reference sequence). Trimming took 4 bases from V and 3 from J, leaving 17 bases between them. CDR3 length equals 15 residues. The CDR3 bases are TGCAGTGCTACCAGGACCCCGGGGAGTACAGATACGCAGTATTTT. Residues: CSATRTPGSTDTQYF.

In its sample, this clonotype was seen a few times. The chain has TRBV5-5 and TRBJ2-2; the match to TRBD2 covers 8 bases. V lost 0 bases to trimming and J lost 4 bases; unmatched junction nucleotides: 8. Germline-derived CDR1 and CDR2 are SGHKS and YYEKEE (reference sequence). The CDR3 has 17 residues. This CDR3 is CASSLARPGGGTGELFF. The CDR3 DNA reads as TGTGCCAGCAGCTTGGCCCGCCCGGGGGGGGGCACCGGGGAGCTGTTTTTT.

With respect to this clonotype: A much larger clone differs from this one at a single base, so this may be a read error. The rearrangement joins TRBV5-5 to TRBJ2-2; the D call may be TRBD1 or TRBD2 (5 bases each). Germline V CDR1 and CDR2: SGHKS, YYEKEE (reference sequence). The length of the CDR3 is 15 residues. The CDR3: CASSRGGADTGEQFF. The CDR3 region has the DNA TGTGCCAGCAGCAGGGGCGGAGCGGACACCGGGGAGCAGTTTTTT.

This clonotype was detected only a few times. This chain links TRBV11-3 with TRBJ1-2; D remains ambiguous. The CDR3 loop spans 13 amino acids. Germline V CDR1 and CDR2: SGHNT, YENEEA. The V gene lost 1 base and the J gene lost 8 bases, with 11 bases spanning the gap. The CDR3 nucleotides read TGTGCCAGCAGCTTAGGGTACTATGGCGGCTACACCTTC. Protein: CASSLGYYGGYTF.

This clonotype was detected only a few times. The chain joins TRBV4-1 to TRBJ2-6; 8 bases line up with TRBD1. Germline CDR1 reads MGHRA; CDR2 reads YSYEKL. With 1 base clipped from V and 1 base from J, the junction kept 12 bases outside the gene matches. The length of the CDR3 is 20 residues. The CDR3 sequence: CASSQVGTRTGLSGANVLTF. For the CDR3, the DNA is TGCGCCAGCAGCCAAGTCGGAACCCGGACAGGGCTTTCTGGGGCCAACGTCCTGACTTTC.

This clonotype was seen only a few times. CDR3 residues: CASSVGQGVDEQYF. The CDR3 DNA is TGTGCCAGCAGCGTCGGACAGGGGGTAGATGAGCAGTACTTC. J is TRBJ2-7 and V is TRBV9; the match to TRBD1 covers 10 bases. This CDR3 has 14 amino acids. Germline lookup yields CDR1 SGDLS and CDR2 YYNGEE. V lost 2 bases, J lost 7 bases, and 6 bases stayed unmatched.

This chain joins TRBV28 and TRBJ1-2; D not certain. This CDR3 region has 11 residues. The V end was cut by 4 bases, the J end by 8 bases, with 8 bases between. Germline V lookup: CDR1 MDHEN, CDR2 SYDVKM. The DNA of the CDR3 is TGTGCCAGCAGTTCCAATCGGGGCTACACCTTC. As protein: CASSSNRGYTF.

The gene calls are TRBV7-9 and TRBJ1-1; unclear D gene. Germline V gene lookup returns CDR1 SEHNR and CDR2 FQNEAQ (reference sequence). The CDR3 covers 13 residues. V was cut by 0 bases and J by 6 bases, with 8 bases left in between. Written as DNA, the CDR3 is TGTGCCAGCAGCTTAGCGGTCGGGGCTGAAGCTTTCTTT. Protein product: CASSLAVGAEAFF.

This chain joins TRBV9 and TRBJ1-1; the match to TRBD1 covers 9 bases. V shed 7 bases and J 2 bases; nucleotides not matched to a gene: 6. CDR3 length: 14 amino acids. The germline V gene has CDR1 SGDLS and CDR2 YYNGEE. The CDR3 reads CASGSQGANTEAFF. The CDR3 bases are TGTGCCAGCGGATCACAGGGGGCAAACACTGAAGCTTTCTTT.

Only a few counts were recorded for this clonotype. The rearrangement links TRBV12-5 to TRBJ1-5, with 8 positions matching TRBD1. Germline V lookup: CDR1 LGHNT, CDR2 FRNRAP. The CDR3 runs 18 residues. V shed 3 bases and J 6 bases; nucleotides not matched to a gene: 16. CDR3 sequence: CASGLGIPGGAFLQPQHF. In nucleotides, the CDR3 is TGTGCTAGTGGTTTAGGTATTCCAGGGGGCGCGTTTCTTCAGCCCCAGCATTTT.

This clonotype has only a few counts. The chain combines TRBV6-2 or TRBV6-3 with TRBJ2-1, with 10 bases fitting TRBD2. The CDR3 loop spans 16 amino acids. Losses at the gene ends were 6 bases for V and 5 bases for J; bases not matched to a gene: 10. Germline V gives CDR1 MNHEY, CDR2 SVGEGT. CDR3 loop: CASRSSSGRVDNEQFF. CDR3 coding DNA: TGTGCCAGCAGATCCTCCAGCGGGAGGGTGGACAATGAGCAGTTCTTC.

V usage is TRBV7-8 and J usage is TRBJ2-1, with D perhaps TRBD2 (5 bases). Germline CDR1 SGHVS, CDR2 FQNEAQ. The V gene lost 10 bases and the J gene lost 8 bases, with 18 bases spanning the gap. The CDR3 consists of 13 residues. CDR3 bases: TGTGCCACAAGTTCGGGATCAGGAGATGAGCAGTTCTTC. Residues: CATSSGSGDEQFF.

This chain links TRBV2 with TRBJ2-3, with 7 bases that match TRBD1. This CDR3 spans 19 amino acids. Losses at the gene ends were 5 bases for V and 8 bases for J; bases not matched to a gene: 25. Germline V gene data show CDR1 as SNHLY and CDR2 as FYNNEI. In nucleotides, the CDR3 is TGTGCCAGCAGTCCTCCGGGCTCACAGGGGTTCGGTGGCGAAGGTACGCAGTATTTT. It translates to CASSPPGSQGFGGEGTQYF.

This clonotype showed up just a few times. The rearrangement uses TRBV12-3 or TRBV12-4 and TRBJ1-6; D might be TRBD1 (6 bases). This CDR3 comprises 16 residues. V was pared by 6 bases and J by 6 bases, with 18 bases between. The CDR3 loop reads CASSPIGGSGNSPLHF. CDR3 nucleotides: TGTGCCAGCAGCCCTATAGGGGGTTCTGGTAATTCACCCCTCCACTTT.

The rearrangement joins TRBV6-1 to TRBJ1-1; D not certain. Trimming left V 9 bases short and J 7 bases short, with 21 bases between. This CDR3 contains 14 residues. Germline V CDR1 and CDR2: MNHNS, SASEGT. The CDR3 here is CASMTGPRRSEAFF. The DNA of the CDR3 is TGTGCCAGTATGACCGGCCCGCGACGGAGTGAAGCTTTCTTT.

This clonotype has ten or more counts. The rearrangement joins TRBV9 to TRBJ2-1; D is uncertain. CDR3 length: 12 amino acids. The ends were cut back, 0 bases at V and 8 bases at J, with 6 bases in the middle. CDR1 SGDLS and CDR2 YYNGEE come from the germline V gene. CDR3 in DNA: TGTGCCAGCAGCGTAGATGGGGATGAGCAGTTCTTC. It specifies CASSVDGDEQFF.

This clonotype was counted a few times. The chain has TRBV28 and TRBJ2-5, with a possible D match to TRBD1 (5 bases). The CDR3 loop spans 15 amino acids. V was clipped by 6 bases and J by 2 bases, with 16 bases between them. Germline V gene lookup returns CDR1 MDHEN and CDR2 SYDVKM. The DNA of the CDR3 is TGTGCCAGCAGGTCTGGCGCAGGGATACAAGAGACCCAGTACTTC. Translated, it gives CASRSGAGIQETQYF.

This clonotype was picked up many times. V is TRBV12-3 or TRBV12-4 and J is TRBJ2-1; 9 bases match TRBD2. The V gene end was trimmed by 6 bases and the J gene end by 0 bases; junction bases not matched to a gene: 3. The CDR3 is 15 residues long. CDR3 bases: TGTGCCAGCAGCTATAGCGGGAGCTCCTACAATGAGCAGTTCTTC. This encodes CASSYSGSSYNEQFF.

This clonotype has only a few counts. This chain links TRBV2 with TRBJ2-1; D gene uncertain. The CDR3 runs to 13 residues. Trimming left V 7 bases short and J 9 bases short, with 16 bases between. The germline CDR1 and CDR2 sequences are SNHLY and FYNNEI. The DNA of the CDR3 is TGTGCCAGCAAAACACGGTTCCCGGGTGAGCAGTTCTTC. Its translation: CASKTRFPGEQFF. Full variable domain (outside the CDR3, taken from reference TRBV2 and TRBJ2-1): EPEVTQTPSHQVTQMGQEVILRCVPISNHLYFYWYRQILGQKVEFLVSFYNNEISEKSEIFDDQFSVERPDGSNFTLKIRSTKLEDSAMYFCASKTRFPGEQFFGPGTRLTVL.

The J gene is TRBJ2-3, the V gene TRBV5-1, with TRBD2 identical over 13 bases. CDR1 is SGHRS, CDR2 YFSETQ, per germline. J lost 4 bases, V lost 2 bases, and 10 bases had no gene match. The CDR3 covers 18 residues. CDR3 sequence reads: CASSLPPGLAGSPDTQYF. The CDR3 DNA sequence: TGCGCCAGCAGCTTACCCCCGGGACTAGCGGGAAGCCCAGATACGCAGTATTTT.

There are a few counts of this clonotype. This chain links TRBV6-5 with TRBJ2-7; the match to TRBD1 covers 8 bases. CDR1 and CDR2 from the germline V gene are MNHEY and SVGAGI. The junction had 7 bases not matched to a gene; V was cut back by 3 bases and J by 3 bases. The CDR3 has 15 residues. CDR3 sequence (DNA): TGTGCCAGCAGTTATTCGGACAGGGTAGGCTACGAGCAGTACTTC. Residues: CASSYSDRVGYEQYF.

This clonotype showed up just a few times. Here the CDR3 reads CSASRTFETQYF. Written as DNA, the CDR3 is TGCAGTGCTAGTAGGACATTCGAGACCCAGTACTTC. The chain is built from TRBV20-1 and TRBJ2-5; D is possibly TRBD1 (5 bases). Trimming removed 3 bases from V and 5 bases from J, with 10 bases in between. CDR3 size: 12 residues. Germline CDR1 and CDR2: DFQATT and SNEGSKA (reference sequence).

The gene calls are TRBV2 and TRBJ1-1, with a weak D call TRBD1 (5 bases). CDR3 size: 10 residues. With 6 bases removed from V and 8 bases from J, the gap between germline ends came to 7 bases. In germline, CDR1 is SNHLY, CDR2 FYNNEI. CDR3 DNA: TGTGCCAGCAGAGGGGCAGAAGCTTTCTTT. As protein: CASRGAEAFF.

This clonotype was observed a handful of times. This chain links TRBV28 with TRBJ2-1; 13 bases line up with TRBD2. V shed 2 bases and J 9 bases; nucleotides not matched to a gene: 4. The CDR3 length is 15 residues. Germline V CDR1 and CDR2: MDHEN, SYDVKM. The CDR3 sequence is CASSLAGLAGSEQFF. In nucleotides, the CDR3 is TGTGCCAGCAGTTTAGCGGGACTAGCGGGATCTGAGCAGTTCTTC.

This clonotype was seen ten or more times. The chain has TRBV5-1 and TRBJ2-1; TRBD2 aligns across 10 bases. The CDR3 loop spans 15 amino acids. CDR1 SGHRS and CDR2 YFSETQ come from the germline V gene. V gave up 1 base and J gave up 3 bases; unmatched junction bases: 1. For the CDR3, the DNA is TGCGCCAGCAGCTTGACTAGCGGGGTCTACAATGAGCAGTTCTTC. Translating gives CASSLTSGVYNEQFF.

The chain carries TRBV2 and TRBJ1-5, with no clear D. Per germline, CDR1 SNHLY and CDR2 FYNNEI. CDR3 length: 15 amino acids. Trimming took off 1 base at V and 3 bases at J, with 10 bases between the two ends. CDR3 amino acids: CASSEDRSFNQPQHF. CDR3 nucleotide sequence: TGTGCCAGCAGTGAAGACCGTAGCTTCAATCAGCCCCAGCATTTT.

In its sample, this clonotype was seen a few times. The chain employs TRBV7-6 and TRBJ2-5, with 9 bases matching TRBD2. In germline, CDR1 is SGHVS, CDR2 FNYEAQ. The CDR3 is 16 amino acids. J was trimmed by 2 bases and V by 5 bases; bases with no gene match: 9. For the CDR3, the DNA is TGTGCCAGCAGCCCATTTAGCGGGGGTTTACAAGAGACCCAGTACTTC. Amino acids: CASSPFSGGLQETQYF.